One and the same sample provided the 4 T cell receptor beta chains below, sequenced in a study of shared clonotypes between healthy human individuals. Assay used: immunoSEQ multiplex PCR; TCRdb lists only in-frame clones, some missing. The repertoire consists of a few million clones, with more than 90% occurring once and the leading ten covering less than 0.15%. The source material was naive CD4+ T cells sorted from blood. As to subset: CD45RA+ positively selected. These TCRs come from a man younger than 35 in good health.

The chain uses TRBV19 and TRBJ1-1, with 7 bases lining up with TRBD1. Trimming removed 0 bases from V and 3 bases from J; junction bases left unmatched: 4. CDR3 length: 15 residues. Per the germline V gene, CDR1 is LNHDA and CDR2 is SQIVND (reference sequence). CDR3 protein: CASSIDNRGYTEAFF. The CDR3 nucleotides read TGTGCCAGTAGTATAGATAACAGGGGATACACTGAAGCTTTCTTT. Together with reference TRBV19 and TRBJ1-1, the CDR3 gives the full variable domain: DGGITQSPKYLFRKEGQNVTLSCEQNLNHDAMYWYRQDPGQGLRLIYYSQIVNDFQKGDIAEGYSVSREKKESFPLTVTSAQKNPTAFYLCASSIDNRGYTEAFFGQGTRLTVV.

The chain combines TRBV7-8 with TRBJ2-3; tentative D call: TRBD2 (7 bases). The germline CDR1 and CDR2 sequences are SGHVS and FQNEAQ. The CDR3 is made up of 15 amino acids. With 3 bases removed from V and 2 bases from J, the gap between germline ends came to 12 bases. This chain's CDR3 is CASSFAGAFTDTQYF. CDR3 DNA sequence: TGTGCCAGCAGCTTCGCGGGGGCCTTCACAGATACGCAGTATTTT.

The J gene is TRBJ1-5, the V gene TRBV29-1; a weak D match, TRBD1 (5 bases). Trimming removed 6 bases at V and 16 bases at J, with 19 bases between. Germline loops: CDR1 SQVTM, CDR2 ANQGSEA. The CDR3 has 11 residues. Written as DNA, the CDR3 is TGCAGCGTGTTCCGGGACGGACGACCTCATTTT. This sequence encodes CSVFRDGRPHF.

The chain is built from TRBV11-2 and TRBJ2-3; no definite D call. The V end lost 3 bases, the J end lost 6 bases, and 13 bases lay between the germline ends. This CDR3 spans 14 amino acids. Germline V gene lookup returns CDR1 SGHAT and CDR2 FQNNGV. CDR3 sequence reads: CASSLGLSDDTQYF. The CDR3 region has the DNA TGTGCCAGCAGCTTGGGTCTGAGCGACGATACGCAGTATTTT.